What follows describes a single T cell receptor (beta chain). The record originates from a study of T cells in Graves' hyperthyroidism and ophthalmopathy. Study as a whole: Any treatment followed the collection of peripheral blood at initial diagnosis.

Graves' hyperthyroidism showing no ophthalmopathy progression within 18 months was considered stable. Amplification of TCR beta CDR3 regions was performed using RNA transcripts as template. The TCR CDR3 first-round RT-PCR relied on the HTBI primer set. TCRdb itself ran the multiplex PCR reads through MiXCR, one entry per CDR3 protein. The sample lists about 290,000 distinct CDR3 sequences; around 15% were seen once. The germline CDR1 and CDR2 sequences are KGHDR and SFDVKD. Trimming removed 2 bases from V and 6 bases from J; junction bases left unmatched: 9. CDR3 length: 16 amino acids. The V and J genes are TRBV24-1 and TRBJ2-1; 7 bases line up with TRBD2. Material: blood. The sequence was obtained from a woman between 40 and 55 years old with Graves' hyperthyroidism. CDR3 sequence reads: CATSDYGGGPTNEQFF. The CDR3 region has the DNA TGTGCCACCAGTGATTACGGGGGAGGGCCGACCAATGAGCAGTTCTTC.